What follows are 8 T cell receptor beta chains derived from one specimen sequenced in a study of OX40 agonist ivuxolimab in advanced cancers. Clones were read by immunoSEQ multiplex PCR, and TCRdb kept only the in-frame ones, dropping some. The data hold tens of thousands of clones, with about nine tenths observed a single time. Sequencing used CD4+ or CD8+ T cells sorted from blood, obtained in a trial of the OX40 agonist ivuxolimab. These TCRs come from an adult with an advanced solid tumor such as melanoma, head and neck, liver or kidney cancer.

The chain is built from TRBV2 and TRBJ1-1; D not resolved. The CDR3 has 14 amino acids. V was shortened by 4 bases and J by 1 base, with 10 bases between the two germline ends. Germline-derived CDR1 and CDR2 are SNHLY and FYNNEI. The CDR3 region is CASSGGMKNTEAFF. The CDR3 nucleotides read TGTGCCAGCAGTGGAGGCATGAAGAACACTGAAGCTTTCTTT.

This chain connects TRBV6-5 to TRBJ2-5; D remains ambiguous. The ends were cut back, 0 bases at V and 4 bases at J, with 9 bases in the middle. Germline V gene sequence: CDR1 MNHEY, CDR2 SVGAGI. The CDR3 runs 14 residues. CDR3 residues: CASSYSGAPETQYF. CDR3 sequence (DNA): TGTGCCAGCAGTTACTCTGGAGCCCCAGAGACCCAGTACTTC.

This rearrangement joins TRBV18 to TRBJ2-7, with D uncertain. TRBJ2-5 matches the DNA end more closely, so the J call is doubtful. CDR1 and CDR2 (germline): KGHSH, LQKENI. The CDR3 length is 13 residues. CDR3 amino acids: CASSQRPEETQYF. The CDR3, as DNA: TGTGCCAGCTCACAGAGACCTGAAGAGACCCAGTACTTC.

J is TRBJ1-2 and V is TRBV6-5, with 7 bases identical to TRBD1. After removal of 2 bases from V and 3 bases from J, the junction contained 3 bases not matched to a gene. The CDR3 is made up of 14 amino acids. Per the germline V gene, CDR1 is MNHEY and CDR2 is SVGAGI. CDR3 coding DNA: TGTGCCAGCAGTTACGGACAGGATTACTATGGCTACACCTTC. Translating gives CASSYGQDYYGYTF.

The chain joins TRBV2 to TRBJ1-5; D possibly corresponds to TRBD1 (5 bases). The CDR3 has 17 amino acids. From germline, CDR1 is SNHLY and CDR2 FYNNEI. Trimming removed 6 bases from V and 0 bases from J, with 18 bases in between. This CDR3 reads CASRSTGAPYSNQPQHF. In nucleotides, the CDR3 is TGTGCCAGCAGATCTACCGGGGCACCTTATAGCAATCAGCCCCAGCATTTT.

The chain uses TRBV11-1 and TRBJ1-3; no definite D call. The CDR3 runs 17 residues. Germline values: CDR1 SGHAT, CDR2 FQDESV (reference sequence). Trimming removed 1 base from V and 0 bases from J, with 13 bases in between. As DNA, the CDR3 is TGTGCCAGCAGCTTAGAAGGACGGACTTACTCTGGAAACACCATATATTTT. It encodes CASSLEGRTYSGNTIYF.

This clone was found a few times. This chain links TRBV12-2 with TRBJ1-4. TRBV12-2 is tagged as a pseudogene. This CDR3 is built from 12 residues. The CDR3 coding sequence is TGTGCAAGTCGCCTCGCTAATGAAAAACTGTTTTTT. Its protein product is CASRLANEKLFF.

This chain joins TRBV23-1 and TRBJ1-4; no definite D call. TRBV23-1 is an ORF; its function is uncertain. The V end was cut by 1 base, the J end by 6 bases, with 12 bases between. There are 15 residues in the CDR3. The CDR3 region is CASSQLGRPDEKLFF. CDR3 sequence (DNA): TGCGCCAGCAGTCAATTAGGCCGGCCGGATGAAAAACTGTTTTTT.